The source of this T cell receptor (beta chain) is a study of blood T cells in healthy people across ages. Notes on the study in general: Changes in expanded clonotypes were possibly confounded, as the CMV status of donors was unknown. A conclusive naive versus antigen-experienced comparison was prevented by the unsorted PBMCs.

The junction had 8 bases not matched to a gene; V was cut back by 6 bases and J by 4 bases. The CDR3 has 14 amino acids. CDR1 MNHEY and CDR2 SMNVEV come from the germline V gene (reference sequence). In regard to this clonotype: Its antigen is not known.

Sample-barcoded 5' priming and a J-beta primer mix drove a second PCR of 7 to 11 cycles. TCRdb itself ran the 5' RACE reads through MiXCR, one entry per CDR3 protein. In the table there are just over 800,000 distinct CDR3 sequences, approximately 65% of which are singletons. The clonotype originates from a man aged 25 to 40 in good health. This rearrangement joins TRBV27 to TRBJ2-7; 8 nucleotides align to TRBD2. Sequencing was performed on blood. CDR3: CASRITAGGYEQYF. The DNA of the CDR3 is TGTGCCAGCAGAATTACGGCGGGGGGTTACGAGCAGTACTTC.